Listed below are T cell receptor beta chains from one sample, sequenced in a study of blood T cell repertoires in COVID-19. The protocol was immunoSEQ multiplex PCR, while the TCRdb copy is restricted to in-frame clones and leaves out a portion. Altogether 230,000 or so clones are present, around 81% being singletons, with the ten largest covering 6% to 8%. Sequencing input: peripheral blood. The receptors stem from a woman over 75 with COVID-19, enrolled during active disease. Both conserved end residues are trimmed from each CDR3.

TRBV7-3,TRBJ1-2,ASSVQGGLSGYT
TRBV5-1,TRBJ2-3,ASSRQGDIDTQY
TRBV30,TRBJ2-7,AWSVGAAYEQY
TRBV7-9,TRBJ2-1,ASSLLTTLGLEF
TRBV6-5,TRBJ2-4,ASSYRRESAKNIQY
TRBV28,TRBJ2-1,ASSLWRNLNYNEQF
TRBV6-2/TRBV6-3,TRBJ2-7,ASSPVKFEQY
TRBV6-5,TRBJ1-2,ASSYPGQGRSGYT
TRBV5-1,TRBJ1-2,ASRPDSLGGYT
TRBV12-5,TRBJ1-1,ASGSNTGTEAF
TRBV19,TRBJ1-5,ASSISGTGVDRNQPQH
TRBV24-1,TRBJ2-1,ATSDVIAGGTSSYNEQF
TRBV18,TRBJ2-7,ASSPAAGYPYEQY
TRBV3-1/TRBV3-2,TRBJ1-1,ASSQPWGVQMAEAF
TRBV28,TRBJ1-5,ASKTGTLKRNQPQH
TRBV13,TRBJ1-1,ASSLSVGGNTEAF
TRBV6-6,TRBJ1-5,ASSRTGADQPQH
TRBV12-3/TRBV12-4,TRBJ1-2,ASRAQTGEGYT
TRBV18,TRBJ1-3,ASSPRDRGSSGNTIY
TRBV12-3/TRBV12-4,TRBJ2-1,ASSLTGQGPF
TRBV30,TRBJ2-1,ACPGRTSSNEQF
TRBV4-1,TRBJ2-7,ASSQSYQGQRPYEQY
TRBV30,TRBJ1-1,AWMTGVTEAF
TRBV7-2,TRBJ2-7,ASSLAGGGPYEQY
TRBV6-6,TRBJ1-5,ASSPGVSRPNQPQH
TRBV7-2,TRBJ2-3,ASSRGASTDTQY
TRBV20-1,TRBJ2-7,SAGTWYEQY
TRBV30,TRBJ1-3,AWRPSGGNTIY
TRBV3-1/TRBV3-2,TRBJ1-4,ASSQRVGEKLF
TRBV7-2,TRBJ2-1,ASRLLADLNEQF
TRBV6-2/TRBV6-3,TRBJ1-2,ASSYSSYRDGYT
TRBV15,TRBJ1-4,ATSRQQDRGEKLF
TRBV5-5,TRBJ1-2,ASSLTPGLTYGYT
TRBV5-4,TRBJ2-5,ASSPMSQETQY
TRBV6-1,TRBJ2-7,ASSEGSSGGAGY
TRBV30,TRBJ1-2,AWSAGTALLYGYT
TRBV11-3,TRBJ2-1,ASSLAGSYNEQF
TRBV7-8,TRBJ1-1,ASSPRHEAF
TRBV6-5,TRBJ1-1,ASSSNTEAF
TRBV30,TRBJ1-4,ARGQQRDEKLF
TRBV7-6,TRBJ2-3,ASSPTSGGLVDTQY
TRBV6-2/TRBV6-3,TRBJ2-5,ASSPSGGPRETQY
TRBV9,TRBJ2-3,ASSVGRGLDTQY
TRBV18,TRBJ1-5,ASSLNRVEGQPQH
TRBV7-2,TRBJ2-1,ASSFRERGAYNEQF
TRBV6-6,TRBJ1-3,ASSPRGAVSSGNTIY
TRBV5-4,TRBJ1-4,ASSLGGTGGTNEKLF
TRBV5-1,TRBJ2-3,ASSPQGARTPDTQY
TRBV7-8,TRBJ1-2,ASSREDRYYGYT